The 14 T cell receptor beta chains presented below share a single source sample, sequenced in a study of blood T cell repertoires in COVID-19. The repertoire was sequenced with immunoSEQ multiplex PCR; TCRdb's copy has only in-frame clones and lacks some. The sample records approximately 85,000 clones, about nine tenths being singletons. Sequenced sample: peripheral blood. The receptors come from a man aged 45 to 65 with acute or convalescent COVID-19.

The V and J genes are TRBV4-3 and TRBJ1-1; D may be TRBD1 (6 bases). V lost 3 bases and J 6 bases, leaving 20 bases between the germline ends. The CDR3 totals 16 residues. CDR1 is LGHNA, CDR2 YSLEER, per germline. The chain's CDR3 is CASSQHFLQGGPEAFF. The CDR3 region has the DNA TGCGCCAGCAGCCAGCATTTTCTACAGGGAGGGCCTGAAGCTTTCTTT.

V is TRBV19 and J is TRBJ1-2, with 7 bases that match TRBD1. Germline assignment: CDR1 LNHDA and CDR2 SQIVND (reference sequence). Trimming took 6 bases from V and 5 from J; bases not matched to a gene: 6. The CDR3 length is 13 residues. The CDR3 is CASSPGQTYGYTF. In nucleotides, the CDR3 is TGTGCCAGTAGCCCGGGACAGACTTATGGCTACACCTTC.

This clone was picked up one time. The chain has TRBV5-1 and TRBJ2-1, with D maybe TRBD2 (8 bases). Trimming took 5 bases from V and 6 from J, leaving 30 bases between them. The germline gives CDR1 SGHRS, CDR2 YFSETQ. The CDR3 has 19 amino acids. The CDR3 here is CASRGYGDSLAGASNEQFF. In DNA form, the CDR3 reads TGCGCCAGCAGAGGGTACGGGGACAGTCTAGCGGGCGCCTCCAATGAGCAGTTCTTC.

The chain is built from TRBV4-3 and TRBJ1-5, with D hard to call. Germline values: CDR1 LGHNA, CDR2 YSLEER. V lost 1 base and J 3 bases, leaving 4 bases between the germline ends. The CDR3 length is 13 residues. CDR3 protein: CASSQGPNQPQHF. CDR3 in DNA: TGCGCCAGCAGCCAAGGGCCCAATCAGCCCCAGCATTTT.

This clone was seen only once. V is TRBV6-2 or TRBV6-3 and J is TRBJ1-6; TRBD1 is a possible D gene (5 bases). The CDR3 extends over 13 amino acids. Trimming removed 3 bases at V and 14 bases at J, with 14 bases between. Looked up from germline, CDR1 is MNHEY and CDR2 is SVGEGT. CDR3 DNA: TGTGCCAGCAGTTATACCCTGGACATATCCCTCCACTTT. It specifies CASSYTLDISLHF.

J is TRBJ2-7 and V is TRBV2, with D possibly matching TRBD1 (5 bases). Trimming removed 3 bases at V and 2 bases at J, with 17 bases between. The CDR3 runs 16 residues. CDR1 SNHLY and CDR2 FYNNEI come from the germline V gene. The CDR3, as DNA: TGTGCCAGCAGTGATCCCAGGGTCTTACTGCCCTACGAGCAGTACTTC. Its translation: CASSDPRVLLPYEQYF.

The J gene is TRBJ2-2, the V gene TRBV7-3; D call uncertain. Trimming removed 10 bases from V and 4 bases from J, with 13 bases in between. The CDR3 has 13 amino acids. CDR1 and CDR2 from the germline V gene are SGHTA and FQGTGA. The chain's CDR3 is CATQEEVTGELFF. The CDR3 coding sequence is TGTGCCACCCAAGAGGAAGTCACCGGGGAGCTGTTTTTT.

The J gene is TRBJ2-7, the V gene TRBV11-2; TRBD1 agrees at 12 bases. With 5 bases clipped from V and 0 bases from J, the junction kept 5 bases outside the gene matches. The CDR3 totals 16 residues. The germline CDR1 and CDR2 sequences are SGHAT and FQNNGV. CDR3 in amino acids: CASSKPGQGASYEQYV. CDR3 sequence (DNA): TGTGCCAGCAGCAAACCGGGACAGGGGGCCTCCTACGAGCAGTACGTC.

The chain links TRBV10-2 to TRBJ2-5; D possibly corresponds to TRBD1 (5 bases). Germline lookup yields CDR1 WSHSY and CDR2 SAAADI. CDR3 length: 18 amino acids. V was pared by 2 bases and J by 2 bases, with 21 bases between. The CDR3: CASSEPYRGSGPQETQYF. CDR3 DNA sequence: TGCGCCAGCAGTGAGCCTTATAGGGGATCCGGACCTCAAGAGACCCAGTACTTC.

This clone has a handful of counts. The CDR3 sequence: CASSTLAGGRGGQYF. For the CDR3, the DNA is TGTGCCAGCAGCACGCTAGCGGGAGGCCGGGGGGGGCAGTACTTC. The chain employs TRBV3-1 (or the pseudogene TRBV3-2) and TRBJ2-7, with TRBD2 matching over 11 bases. There are 15 residues in the CDR3. Germline V gene data show CDR1 as LGHDT and CDR2 as YNNKEL (reference sequence). V lost 5 bases, J lost 9 bases, and 12 bases stayed unmatched.

The rearrangement uses TRBV9 and TRBJ2-2, with D possibly matching TRBD1 (8 bases). The CDR3 sequence is 16 residues long. V gave up 0 bases and J gave up 3 bases, with 12 bases separating them. Germline CDR1 is SGDLS and CDR2 is YYNGEE. The DNA of the CDR3 is TGTGCCAGCAGCGTAGGAACAGGGGGGGACACCGGGGAGCTGTTTTTT. Translation gives CASSVGTGGDTGELFF.

The rearrangement links TRBV28 to TRBJ2-2; 7 bases align to TRBD1. This CDR3 comprises 14 residues. The germline CDR1 and CDR2 sequences are MDHEN and SYDVKM. J lost 5 bases, V lost 4 bases, and 4 bases had no gene match. CDR3 sequence: CASSSHRGTGELFF. The CDR3, as DNA: TGTGCCAGCAGTTCTCACAGGGGAACCGGGGAGCTGTTTTTT.

The chain recombines TRBV28 with TRBJ2-7; a weak D match, TRBD2 (6 bases). Germline CDR1 reads MDHEN; CDR2 reads SYDVKM. V was clipped by 8 bases and J by 6 bases, with 14 bases between them. CDR3 length: 12 residues. The CDR3 DNA is TGTGCCAGCGGAATGACGGGGGTCGAGCAGTACTTC. This sequence encodes CASGMTGVEQYF.

V usage is TRBV3-1 (or the pseudogene TRBV3-2) and J usage is TRBJ2-7; D gene unclear. V was clipped by 0 bases and J by 0 bases, with 12 bases between them. This CDR3 has 16 residues. The germline CDR1 and CDR2 sequences are LGHDT and YNNKEL (reference sequence). The CDR3 protein is CASSQEVGSASYEQYF. Here the CDR3 DNA reads TGTGCCAGCAGCCAAGAGGTCGGGTCCGCCTCCTACGAGCAGTACTTC.